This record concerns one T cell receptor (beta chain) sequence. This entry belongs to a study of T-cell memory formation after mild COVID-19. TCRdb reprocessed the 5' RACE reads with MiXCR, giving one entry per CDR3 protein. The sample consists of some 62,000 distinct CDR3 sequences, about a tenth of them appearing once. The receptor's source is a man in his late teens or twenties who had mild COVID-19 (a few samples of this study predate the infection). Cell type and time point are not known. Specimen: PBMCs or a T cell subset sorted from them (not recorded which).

The CDR3 coding sequence is TGCAGTGCTAGAGATGGGGCGTCGGGCACAGATACGCAGTATTTT. This encodes CSARDGASGTDTQYF. The chain combines TRBV20-1 with TRBJ2-3, with D tentatively TRBD1 (5 bases). Germline V gene lookup returns CDR1 DFQATT and CDR2 SNEGSKA (reference sequence). With 0 bases removed from V and 1 base from J, the gap between germline ends came to 11 bases. This CDR3 region has 15 residues.